Shown below are 8 T cell receptor beta chains from a single sample sequenced in a study of blood T cells in healthy people across ages. A sample-barcoded 5' primer and a J-beta primer mix were used in a second PCR of roughly 6 to 11 cycles. One entry per CDR3 protein, called by TCRdb with MiXCR from the 5' RACE reads. The sample shows roughly 1.7 million distinct CDR3 sequences, almost 35% of them seen only once. Sequencing was performed on blood. The receptors derive from a woman in her 30s in good health.

The J gene is TRBJ2-7, the V gene TRBV13; D possibly matches TRBD1 or TRBD2 (7 bases each). Germline V gene lookup returns CDR1 PRHDT and CDR2 FYEKMQ (reference sequence). Trimming removed 5 bases from V and 6 bases from J, with 23 bases in between. There are 16 residues in the CDR3. The chain's CDR3 is CASSRERGRGHCEQYF. The CDR3 bases are TGTGCCAGCAGCCGCGAAAGGGGGAGGGGGCACTGCGAGCAGTACTTC.

This chain connects TRBV5-1 to TRBJ2-1, with D unresolved. Trimming pared 0 bases from V and 4 bases from J, leaving 11 bases between. There are 15 residues in the CDR3. The germline gives CDR1 SGHRS, CDR2 YFSETQ. Here the CDR3 reads CASSLDGPHYNEQFF. The CDR3 DNA reads TGCGCCAGCAGCTTGGATGGACCCCATTACAATGAGCAGTTCTTC. The complete variable domain, with remaining parts taken from reference TRBV5-1 and TRBJ2-1, reads KAGVTQTPRYLIKTRGQQVTLSCSPISGHRSVSWYQQTPGQGLQFLFEYFSETQRNKGNFPGRFSGRQFSNSRSEMNVSTLELGDSALYLCASSLDGPHYNEQFFGPGTRLTVL.

The chain combines TRBV24-1 with TRBJ2-2; D is perhaps TRBD1 or TRBD2 (5 bases each). CDR1 and CDR2 (germline): KGHDR, SFDVKD. Between the trimmed V and J ends, which lost 7 bases and 5 bases, there was a span of 7 bases. This CDR3 spans 12 amino acids. The CDR3 loop reads CATSRETGELFF. The CDR3 region has the DNA TGTGCCACCAGCAGGGAGACCGGGGAGCTGTTTTTT.

This clonotype was seen more than once but under ten times. This chain links TRBV20-1 with TRBJ2-7; D gene uncertain. Germline V gene sequence: CDR1 DFQATT, CDR2 SNEGSKA (reference sequence). V gave up 0 bases and J gave up 5 bases, with 11 bases separating them. The length of the CDR3 is 13 residues. The CDR3 DNA reads as TGCAGTGCTAGAGATCGATCTCATCACGAGCAGTACTTC. This sequence encodes CSARDRSHHEQYF.

This clonotype was counted only a few times. One end of the junction is discordant with germline, which a read error may explain. V gene TRBV4-1 combines with J gene TRBJ1-5; 7 bases match TRBD1. The CDR3 totals 16 residues. The germline V gene encodes CDR1 MGHRA and CDR2 YSYEKL. The CDR3 is CASSQDLGQINRPQHF. The CDR3 DNA reads as TGCGCCAGCAGCCAAGATCTGGGACAGATCAATCGGCCCCAGCATTTT.

This clonotype occurred a few times. A read error may account for a junction end that differs from germline. This sequence joins TRBV10-3 and TRBJ1-4; 7 positions match TRBD1. The CDR3 length is 17 residues. CDR1 ENHRY and CDR2 SYGVKD come from the germline V gene. The CDR3 region is CAISDYRQGATNEKPFF. DNA of the CDR3: TGTGCCATCAGTGACTATCGACAGGGAGCAACTAATGAAAAACCGTTTTTT.

V gene TRBV6-5 combines with J gene TRBJ2-3; perhaps TRBD2 as D (6 bases). Trimming cost V 5 bases and J 4 bases, with 16 bases left between them. Germline V gene data show CDR1 as MNHEY and CDR2 as SVGAGI. This CDR3 has 15 residues. The CDR3 region has the DNA TGTGCCAGCAGTCCTGCACTAGCTGGCGCAGATACGCAGTATTTT. Translating gives CASSPALAGADTQYF.

This clonotype was observed at least ten times. This CDR3 reads CAISEDSRTQYF. The CDR3 DNA sequence: TGTGCCATCAGTGAGGACTCACGTACCCAGTACTTC. The rearrangement uses TRBV10-3 and TRBJ2-5; D is undetermined. Trimming removed 2 bases at V and 8 bases at J, with 9 bases between. Germline CDR1 and CDR2: ENHRY and SYGVKD. The CDR3 runs 12 residues.